The 22 T cell receptor beta chains in this list originate from one sample, sequenced in a study of neurological immune-mediated disorders. Time point denoted: longitudinal time-point 3. MiXCR, run by TCRdb on the 5' RACE reads, gives a single entry per CDR3 protein. The table has about 53,000 distinct CDR3 sequences, 7% to 10% seen once; the top ten hold 1.9%. Sequencing input: PBMCs. The receptor set was obtained from a woman in her 40s in good health.

This clonotype was detected ten times or more. The V gene is TRBV20-1, the J gene TRBJ2-1; D possibly corresponds to TRBD2 (6 bases). The CDR3 is 14 amino acids. Germline-derived CDR1 and CDR2 are DFQATT and SNEGSKA (reference sequence). V lost 0 bases to trimming and J lost 3 bases, with 9 bases between them. CDR3 sequence (DNA): TGCAGTGCTAGAGAACGGGGGATCTACAATGAGCAGTTCTTC. This codes for CSARERGIYNEQFF.

This clonotype was picked up many times. CDR3 residues: CASSQNSGTGDGYTF. DNA for the CDR3: TGCGCCAGCAGCCAAAACTCCGGGACAGGGGATGGCTACACCTTC. This rearrangement joins TRBV4-1 to TRBJ1-2; 10 bases line up with TRBD1. Looked up from germline, CDR1 is MGHRA and CDR2 is YSYEKL. V gave up 2 bases and J gave up 6 bases; unmatched junction bases: 6. The CDR3 spans 15 residues.

This clonotype was recorded at least ten times. CDR3 nucleotide sequence: TGTGCCAGCAGCCCGGGACGGGGTGGCTACACCTTC. Amino acids: CASSPGRGGYTF. J is TRBJ1-2 and V is TRBV5-6; TRBD1 might be the D (5 bases). Germline-derived CDR1 and CDR2 are SGHDT and YYEEEE. Trimming took 4 bases from V and 7 from J, leaving 11 bases between them. CDR3 length equals 12 residues.

This clonotype was observed at least ten times. Here the CDR3 reads CASSWDRGTEAFF. The CDR3 DNA sequence: TGTGCCAGCAGCTGGGACAGGGGCACTGAAGCTTTCTTT. V is TRBV12-3 or TRBV12-4 and J is TRBJ1-1; 10 positions match TRBD1. This CDR3 is built from 13 residues. The trim removed 6 bases at V and 4 bases at J, leaving 2 bases unmatched.

This clonotype has ten or more counts. V is TRBV5-1 and J is TRBJ1-2; 7 nucleotides line up with TRBD1. The CDR3 length is 13 residues. Looked up from germline, CDR1 is SGHRS and CDR2 is YFSETQ. The trim removed 3 bases at V and 3 bases at J, leaving 2 bases unmatched. The CDR3 DNA is TGCGCCAGCAGCTCCGGACAGGACTATGGCTACACCTTC. Translated: CASSSGQDYGYTF.

This clonotype has more than one count but fewer than ten. At one end the junction does not follow the germline gene, possibly because of a read error. V gene TRBV7-6 combines with J gene TRBJ1-6; D is perhaps TRBD1 (5 bases). The CDR3 covers 14 residues. The germline CDR1 and CDR2 sequences are SGHVS and FNYEAQ. The DNA of the CDR3 is TGTGCCACCAGCTCACTGGGACCCGATTCACCCCTCCACTTT. Translating it yields CATSSLGPDSPLHF.

This clonotype was seen ten or more times. V gene TRBV20-1 combines with J gene TRBJ2-7; D call uncertain. Looked up from germline, CDR1 is DFQATT and CDR2 is SNEGSKA (reference sequence). The CDR3 loop spans 14 amino acids. V lost 1 base and J 3 bases, leaving 13 bases between the germline ends. The CDR3 sequence is CSARVKRQIYEQYF. DNA of the CDR3: TGCAGTGCTAGAGTAAAACGCCAAATCTACGAGCAGTACTTC.

This clonotype occurred many times. One junction end disagrees with the germline gene, perhaps due to a read error. The genes are TRBV11-2 and TRBJ2-5, with unresolved D. The CDR3 runs to 12 residues. Per germline, CDR1 SGHAT and CDR2 FQNNGV. CDR3 residues: CASSSNQETQYF. The CDR3 coding sequence is TGTGCCAGCAGCTCGAACCAGGAGACCCAGTACTTC.

This clonotype occurred many times. The V gene is TRBV12-3 or TRBV12-4, the J gene TRBJ2-6, with 10 bases matching TRBD1. V shed 6 bases and J 3 bases; nucleotides not matched to a gene: 5. The CDR3 runs 16 residues. CDR3 protein: CASRKTGGGGANVLTF. In DNA, the CDR3 is TGTGCCAGCAGAAAGACAGGGGGCGGTGGGGCCAACGTCCTGACTTTC.

This clonotype was counted between two and nine times. V gene TRBV9 combines with J gene TRBJ2-7; 10 positions match TRBD2. This CDR3 spans 16 amino acids. Germline V gene data show CDR1 as SGDLS and CDR2 as YYNGEE. Trimming cost V 3 bases and J 3 bases; bases outside gene matches: 9. The CDR3 DNA reads TGTGCCAGCAGCGGTGCTCAGCGGGAGGGGTTCTACGAGCAGTACTTC. It encodes CASSGAQREGFYEQYF.

This clonotype was counted at least ten times. The gene calls are TRBV4-1 and TRBJ2-7, with 8 bases that match TRBD2. Per germline, CDR1 MGHRA and CDR2 YSYEKL. The CDR3 contains 16 residues. V was clipped by 3 bases and J by 3 bases; unmatched bases: 10. The CDR3: CASSQASSGSHYEQYF. The DNA of the CDR3 is TGCGCCAGCAGCCAGGCCTCTAGCGGGTCACACTACGAGCAGTACTTC.

This clonotype was detected many times. CDR3 in amino acids: CASSLGLKGSPLHF. CDR3 bases: TGTGCCAGCAGCTTGGGACTCAAGGGTTCACCCCTCCACTTT. This rearrangement joins TRBV5-6 to TRBJ1-6, with D hard to call. This CDR3 region has 14 residues. Trimming shortened V by 0 bases and J by 9 bases, and 10 bases separated the two germline ends. CDR1 is SGHDT, CDR2 YYEEEE, per germline.

The sample holds many counts of this clonotype. The V call is TRBV20-1, the J call TRBJ2-2, with D possibly being TRBD2 (5 bases). CDR3 size: 15 residues. Germline CDR1 DFQATT, CDR2 SNEGSKA (reference sequence). Trimming pared 0 bases from V and 6 bases from J, leaving 14 bases between. The CDR3 bases are TGCAGTGCTAGAGACGGGCTAGCTGAGGCCGGGGAGCTGTTTTTT. Protein product: CSARDGLAEAGELFF.

This clonotype was detected many times. V is TRBV20-1 and J is TRBJ2-3; D ambiguous. Trimming shortened V by 6 bases and J by 5 bases, and 9 bases separated the two germline ends. The CDR3 length is 11 residues. The germline V gene has CDR1 DFQATT and CDR2 SNEGSKA (reference sequence). Here the CDR3 DNA reads TGCAGTGCCGTCTATGGAGATACGCAGTATTTT. Amino acids: CSAVYGDTQYF.

This clonotype occurred many times. The rearrangement links TRBV7-2 to TRBJ1-4; D is ambiguous. Germline CDR1 and CDR2: SGHTA and FQGNSA. Trimming shortened V by 3 bases and J by 0 bases, and 5 bases separated the two germline ends. This CDR3 comprises 14 residues. CDR3 amino acids: CASSLIATNEKLFF. DNA for the CDR3: TGTGCCAGCAGCTTGATTGCAACTAATGAAAAACTGTTTTTT.

The sample holds many counts of this clonotype. The chain links TRBV5-1 to TRBJ1-1, with 7 positions matching TRBD1. The V gene end was trimmed by 6 bases and the J gene end by 5 bases; junction bases not matched to a gene: 7. Germline-derived CDR1 and CDR2 are SGHRS and YFSETQ. The CDR3 spans 13 residues. The CDR3 nucleotides are TGCGCCAGCAATTCAGGGGGATGGACTGAAGCTTTCTTT. Its protein is CASNSGGWTEAFF.

This clonotype occurred many times. In DNA, the CDR3 is TGTGCCAGCAGCTTAATGGCCGGGGGTAGCAACAATGAGCAGTTCTTC. Its protein product is CASSLMAGGSNNEQFF. The chain recombines TRBV7-3 with TRBJ2-1; weak D call: TRBD2 (6 bases). The CDR3 has 16 amino acids. Between the trimmed V and J ends, which lost 1 base and 5 bases, there was a span of 15 bases. Germline V lookup: CDR1 SGHTA, CDR2 FQGTGA.

About this clonotype: At one end, the junction sequence differs from germline, possibly due to a read error. DNA for the CDR3: TGCGCCAGCAGCTCCCCCCGGTACAGGGCTTTCCGGGGGGGCTACAATGAACAGTTCTTC. Amino acids: CASSSPRYRAFRGGYNEQFF. The chain uses TRBV5-1 and TRBJ2-1, with 8 positions matching TRBD2. Germline lookup yields CDR1 SGHRS and CDR2 YFSETQ. The CDR3 is 20 amino acids.

At least ten counts were recorded for this clonotype. The chain has TRBV5-1 and TRBJ2-7; 7 positions match TRBD1. CDR1 is SGHRS, CDR2 YFSETQ, per germline. This CDR3 region has 15 residues. Trimming cost V 4 bases and J 0 bases; bases outside gene matches: 7. CDR3 residues: CASSTARDSSYEQYF. DNA for the CDR3: TGCGCCAGCAGCACTGCCCGGGACAGCTCCTACGAGCAGTACTTC.

Comments on this clonotype: This sequence may be a read error, since a much larger clone differs from it by one base. The gene calls are TRBV5-5 and TRBJ1-4; TRBD1 might be the D (5 bases). This CDR3 spans 21 amino acids. Germline CDR1 reads SGHKS; CDR2 reads YYEKEE (reference sequence). The CDR3: CVSSGAAVTGLRGATNEKLFF. In DNA form, the CDR3 reads TGTGTCAGCAGCGGAGCCGCCGTAACGGGACTAAGAGGGGCAACTAATGAAAAACTGTTTTTT.

This clonotype has a count of ten or more. V gene TRBV10-3 combines with J gene TRBJ2-3; TRBD1 aligns across 8 bases. The CDR3 sequence is 14 residues long. J was trimmed by 6 bases and V by 6 bases; bases with no gene match: 8. The V gene's germline CDR1 is ENHRY and CDR2 SYGVKD. The CDR3 here is CAISGGTGRDTQYF. In nucleotides, the CDR3 is TGTGCCATCAGCGGAGGGACAGGCCGGGATACGCAGTATTTT.

This clonotype was found many times. CDR3 sequence reads: CSAEVAGSGTDTQYF. The CDR3 nucleotides read TGCAGTGCTGAGGTAGCGGGTTCGGGCACAGATACGCAGTATTTT. V usage is TRBV20-1 and J usage is TRBJ2-3; TRBD2 agrees at 7 bases. Germline values: CDR1 DFQATT, CDR2 SNEGSKA (reference sequence). The J segment lost 1 base and the V segment lost 5 bases, leaving 9 bases of the junction unmatched. The CDR3 runs to 15 residues.